This TCR beta chain was found in a study of T cell repertoires in cytomegalovirus infection (dated by TCRdb to about 2019). General notes on the study: Alongside well-studied HLA-B-restricted epitopes, the peptide stimulations were aimed at recently identified HLA-C-restricted CMV epitopes, whose presentation resists viral immunomodulation. The HLA type of each donor mattered for the analysis, because public TCR beta signatures pointed to carriage of CMV infection along with the matching HLA type.

TCRdb lists the instrument as Illumina HiSeq 1500. In TCRdb, the public reads were trimmed at Q25 with fastp and aligned with MiXCR, with productive beta chains retained. Each CDR3 protein appears once, grouped with its most common genes and DNA. For this sample the table gives 45,000 to 65,000 distinct CDR3 sequences, of which around 19% were detected only once. The ten largest clonotypes hold just under 80% of the sample. The intended sense of this specimen's treatment or condition label: in vitro stimulation with specific CMV peptide epitopes to enrich CMV-specific T cells. To note about this clonotype: Its antigen remains undetermined. The record has no base qualities; no much larger clone is one base away.

Overall study results and their limits: The ex vivo response was dominated by HLA-C-restricted CMV-specific TCR beta clonotypes, which also provided the single most frequent clonotype in two of eight donors. Cumulative frequency of public TCR beta family members discriminated carriers of CMV infection plus the relevant HLA type in this cohort and an independent 352-donor cohort.

V is clipped by 8 bases and J by 4 bases, and the sequence between their germline boundaries is 3 bases long. The CDR3 covers 10 residues, taking in both the cysteine and the phenylalanine. Only the CDR3 DNA is retained, 30 bases long and in frame from the first base. The starting material was CD8+ T cells from cultured PBMCs, obtained from culture after CMV antigen stimulation. The rearrangement combines TRBV12-3 or TRBV12-4 with TRBJ2-1, with no confidently assigned D gene. The sequence was obtained from a human donor in good health (CMV status not recorded). Some clones in this sample may be carry-over from other donors' samples. The DNA sequence is as follows: TGTGCCAGCGGTTACAATGAGCAGTTCTTC. It translates as CASGYNEQFF.